This T cell receptor (beta chain) was recovered during a study of early T cells in non-severe SARS-CoV-2 infection. The overall study: Bulk RNA from unsorted whole blood was sequenced; chains were unpaired.

V was clipped by 2 bases and J by 4 bases, with 8 bases between them. CDR1 is MNHEY, CDR2 SMNVEV, per germline (reference sequence). The CDR3 spans 13 residues. TCRdb reprocessed the 5' RACE reads via MiXCR and lists one record per CDR3 protein. This table holds around 84,000 distinct CDR3 sequences, 12% found once. Sequenced: whole blood. The clonotype comes from an adult who was a healthcare worker with PCR-confirmed SARS-CoV-2 infection or an uninfected control (not recorded which). The V call is TRBV27, the J call TRBJ1-1; no clear D. CDR3 sequence reads: CASSLPHTTEAFF. CDR3 coding DNA: TGTGCCAGCAGTTTACCCCACACCACTGAAGCTTTCTTT.